This passage covers 26 T cell receptor beta chains from one sample sequenced in a study of cytomegalovirus exposure and HLA in healthy donors. The PCR contained 60 Vbeta and 13 Jbeta primers. The protocol was immunoSEQ multiplex PCR, while the TCRdb copy is restricted to in-frame clones and leaves out a portion. The sample lists about 170,000 clones, over 75% seen once, with over 2% in the top ten. Sequenced input: PBMCs. These receptors all stem from a male donor in good health and CMV-seronegative.

The J gene is TRBJ1-1, the V gene TRBV5-1, with 10 positions matching TRBD1. CDR3 length: 16 residues. V lost 4 bases, J lost 0 bases, and 6 bases stayed unmatched. The V gene's germline CDR1 is SGHRS and CDR2 YFSETQ. The CDR3 region has the DNA TGCGCCAGCAGCCGGGGACAGGGGCACATGAACACTGAAGCTTTCTTT. Encoded protein: CASSRGQGHMNTEAFF.

CDR3 in DNA: TGTGCCAGCAGTTACTCCGCAGGGACAGGTGGAAACACCATATATTTT. This codes for CASSYSAGTGGNTIYF. The rearrangement uses TRBV6-6 and TRBJ1-3; 8 nucleotides match TRBD1. Per the germline V gene, CDR1 is MNHNY and CDR2 is SVGAGI (reference sequence). The CDR3 totals 16 residues. Losses at the gene ends were 0 bases for V and 3 bases for J; bases not matched to a gene: 4.

The rearrangement joins TRBV2 to TRBJ2-7, with a tentative D call TRBD1 (5 bases). Germline V lookup: CDR1 SNHLY, CDR2 FYNNEI. The CDR3 has 20 residues. Deletions cut 6 bases from V and 6 bases from J, with 36 bases between. The CDR3 region has the DNA TGTGCCAGCAGCGAGCCCTTCCCCCCCCTCCGACAGTCACAAAGACGCGAGCAGTACTTC. It specifies CASSEPFPPLRQSQRREQYF.

This chain links TRBV5-1 with TRBJ2-2, with 7 bases matching TRBD2. Germline V gene lookup returns CDR1 SGHRS and CDR2 YFSETQ. This CDR3 comprises 17 residues. V dropped 2 bases and J dropped 7; count of bases not matched to a gene: 14. The CDR3 sequence: CASSFDGREGTGGELFF. DNA of the CDR3: TGCGCCAGCAGCTTCGATGGAAGGGAGGGGACCGGCGGGGAGCTGTTTTTT. The whole variable domain, remainder taken from reference TRBV5-1 and TRBJ2-2, is KAGVTQTPRYLIKTRGQQVTLSCSPISGHRSVSWYQQTPGQGLQFLFEYFSETQRNKGNFPGRFSGRQFSNSRSEMNVSTLELGDSALYLCASSFDGREGTGGELFFGEGSRLTVL.

The rearrangement links TRBV7-9 to TRBJ2-7; a possible D gene is TRBD1 (5 bases). The CDR3 loop spans 15 amino acids. V gave up 5 bases and J gave up 2 bases, with 16 bases separating them. CDR1 and CDR2 (germline): SEHNR, FQNEAQ (reference sequence). This CDR3 reads CASSLPGSRAYEQYF. CDR3 bases: TGTGCCAGCAGCCTTCCGGGCTCCAGGGCCTACGAGCAGTACTTC.

The chain is built from TRBV5-1 and TRBJ1-1, with D maybe TRBD1 (6 bases). V lost 5 bases and J lost 1, with 15 bases in between. The CDR3 is 15 amino acids. Germline values: CDR1 SGHRS, CDR2 YFSETQ. The CDR3 DNA reads TGCGCCAGCAGGCCTAGACAGGCGCGGAACACTGAAGCTTTCTTT. Its translation is CASRPRQARNTEAFF. Full variable domain (remainder filled in from reference TRBV5-1 and TRBJ1-1): KAGVTQTPRYLIKTRGQQVTLSCSPISGHRSVSWYQQTPGQGLQFLFEYFSETQRNKGNFPGRFSGRQFSNSRSEMNVSTLELGDSALYLCASRPRQARNTEAFFGQGTRLTVV.

J is TRBJ1-1 and V is TRBV10-3, with 8 bases lining up with TRBD1. Germline V gene data show CDR1 as ENHRY and CDR2 as SYGVKD. The V and J ends lost 4 bases and 5 bases, in that order; junction bases with no gene match: 3. There are 13 residues in the CDR3. CDR3 in amino acids: CAISGQGPTEAFF. The CDR3 DNA follows: TGTGCCATCAGTGGACAGGGGCCAACTGAAGCTTTCTTT.

V gene TRBV7-2 combines with J gene TRBJ2-4; 7 bases fit TRBD2. Germline CDR1 is SGHTA and CDR2 is FQGNSA. J lost 8 bases, V lost 1 base, and 11 bases had no gene match. The CDR3 length is 16 residues. CDR3 amino acids: CASSLGGEGGKYIQYF. The CDR3 coding sequence is TGTGCCAGCAGCTTAGGGGGGGAGGGAGGGAAGTACATTCAGTACTTC.

The V gene is TRBV2, the J gene TRBJ2-5; D might be TRBD1 (5 bases). The CDR3 extends over 13 amino acids. Germline lookup yields CDR1 SNHLY and CDR2 FYNNEI. V gave up 4 bases and J gave up 6 bases, with 12 bases separating them. The CDR3 spells CASSGSDRKTQYF. In DNA, the CDR3 is TGTGCCAGCAGTGGTTCCGACAGAAAGACCCAGTACTTC.

The chain is built from TRBV5-4 and TRBJ1-2; TRBD1 matches 7 bases. In germline, CDR1 is SGHNT, CDR2 YYREEE (reference sequence). V dropped 1 base and J dropped 4; count of bases not matched to a gene: 1. CDR3 size: 13 residues. The CDR3 here is CASSLRGPYGYTF. The CDR3 DNA is TGTGCCAGCAGCTTGAGGGGGCCCTATGGCTACACCTTC.

The chain has TRBV6-1 and TRBJ2-3, with a tentative D call TRBD2 (5 bases). The ends were cut back, 0 bases at V and 3 bases at J, with 7 bases in the middle. Germline values: CDR1 MNHNS, CDR2 SASEGT. This CDR3 has 14 residues. In DNA form, the CDR3 reads TGTGCCAGCAGTGAAGCTAGCGTAACAGATACGCAGTATTTT. This codes for CASSEASVTDTQYF.

The chain employs TRBV7-2 and TRBJ2-1; 7 bases match TRBD1. This CDR3 has 15 amino acids. CDR1 SGHTA and CDR2 FQGNSA come from the germline V gene. The J segment lost 6 bases and the V segment lost 0 bases, leaving 5 bases of the junction unmatched. Here the CDR3 DNA reads TGTGCCAGCAGCTTAGCAGGGGGCCAGCCCAATGAGCAGTTCTTC. This sequence encodes CASSLAGGQPNEQFF.

The rearrangement links TRBV6-1 to TRBJ2-5; the D gene is possibly TRBD2 (5 bases). The CDR3 has 14 amino acids. With 4 bases removed from V and 3 bases from J, the gap between germline ends came to 12 bases. CDR1 MNHNS and CDR2 SASEGT come from the germline V gene. CDR3 sequence (DNA): TGTGCCAGCAGTGGGTATGAAGCGGAAGAGACCCAGTACTTC. Protein sequence: CASSGYEAEETQYF.

The chain links TRBV7-8 to TRBJ1-6; D unclear. Germline loops: CDR1 SGHVS, CDR2 FQNEAQ. The CDR3 has 12 residues. The V gene lost 5 bases and the J gene lost 9 bases, with 8 bases spanning the gap. CDR3 bases: TGTGCCAGCAGCAGATTCGGTTCACCCCTCCACTTT. It specifies CASSRFGSPLHF.

The genes are TRBV10-2 and TRBJ1-1; possible D gene TRBD1, 5 bases. The length of the CDR3 is 16 residues. Looked up from germline, CDR1 is WSHSY and CDR2 is SAAADI. The V end lost 4 bases, the J end lost 1 base, and 16 bases lay between the germline ends. CDR3 protein: CASSAVGGVGNTEAFF. The CDR3 region has the DNA TGCGCCAGCAGTGCCGTCGGGGGGGTAGGGAACACTGAAGCTTTCTTT.

The J gene is TRBJ2-7, the V gene TRBV5-6; 7 positions match TRBD2. The CDR3 runs 11 residues. The germline CDR1 and CDR2 sequences are SGHDT and YYEEEE. The V gene end was trimmed by 7 bases and the J gene end by 7 bases; junction bases not matched to a gene: 5. This CDR3 is CASRGGNEQYF. CDR3 sequence (DNA): TGTGCCAGCCGGGGAGGGAATGAGCAGTACTTC.

V usage is TRBV7-2 and J usage is TRBJ1-3; TRBD1 matches at 7 bases. V dropped 5 bases and J dropped 8; count of bases not matched to a gene: 6. The CDR3 runs 13 residues. In germline, CDR1 is SGHTA, CDR2 FQGNSA. The CDR3 spells CASSGNRGDTIYF. The CDR3 DNA is TGTGCCAGCAGCGGGAACAGGGGCGACACCATATATTTT.

V usage is TRBV19 and J usage is TRBJ1-1; D is ambiguous. The germline V gene has CDR1 LNHDA and CDR2 SQIVND (reference sequence). The CDR3 runs to 15 residues. V was shortened by 7 bases and J by 5 bases, with 20 bases between the two germline ends. The CDR3 nucleotides read TGTGCCAGTACCCTACCGGGGAGGGTAGAGACTGAAGCTTTCTTT. Encoded protein: CASTLPGRVETEAFF.

The chain uses TRBV7-2 and TRBJ2-3; TRBD2 matches 8 bases. Germline V gene sequence: CDR1 SGHTA, CDR2 FQGNSA. Unmatched junction bases numbered 10, after V lost 5 bases and J lost 6 bases. This CDR3 spans 15 amino acids. The CDR3 sequence: CASSGWRGAGDTQYF. As DNA, the CDR3 is TGTGCCAGCAGCGGGTGGCGGGGGGCGGGGGATACGCAGTATTTT.

Comment on this clone: This CDR3 fails to terminate in the conserved phenylalanine or tryptophan, so it likely reflects a read error. V and J are TRBV4-2 and TRBJ2-7, with 10 bases that match TRBD1. CDR3 length equals 15 residues. V lost 9 bases, J lost 1 base, and 9 bases stayed unmatched. The V gene's germline CDR1 is LGHNA and CDR2 YNFKEQ. CDR3 amino acids: CASRQGAQGSYEQYS. DNA of the CDR3: TGTGCCAGTCGACAGGGGGCGCAAGGGTCCTACGAGCAGTACTCC.

V usage is TRBV30 and J usage is TRBJ1-5; 9 bases align to TRBD1. CDR3 length: 16 residues. V was pared by 0 bases and J by 6 bases, with 9 bases of the junction left unmatched. Germline V gene data show CDR1 as GTSNPN and CDR2 as SVGIG (reference sequence). CDR3 sequence: CAWSVGVTGGSQPQHF. The CDR3 DNA sequence: TGTGCCTGGAGTGTAGGGGTGACAGGGGGTAGTCAGCCCCAGCATTTT.

This sequence joins TRBV5-6 and TRBJ2-2; TRBD2 might be the D (6 bases). V shed 2 bases and J shed 7 bases, with 15 bases lying between them. Germline CDR1 is SGHDT and CDR2 is YYEEEE. The CDR3 is made up of 15 amino acids. The CDR3 reads CASSLRGRLSGELFF. DNA for the CDR3: TGTGCCAGCAGCTTACGGGGGAGGTTGAGCGGGGAGCTGTTTTTT.

The rearrangement joins TRBV7-8 to TRBJ1-4, with 10 bases identical to TRBD1. There are 18 residues in the CDR3. V lost 5 bases, J lost 7 bases, and 16 bases stayed unmatched. Per the germline V gene, CDR1 is SGHVS and CDR2 is FQNEAQ. The CDR3 DNA sequence: TGTGCCAGCAGCATTGGACAGGGGGTGGGGGGAGGAGGTGAAAAACTGTTTTTT. Protein: CASSIGQGVGGGGEKLFF. Filled out from reference TRBV7-8 and TRBJ1-4, the complete variable domain reads GAGVSQSPRYKVAKRGQDVALRCDPISGHVSLFWYQQALGQGPEFLTYFQNEAQLDKSGLPSDRFFAERPEGSVSTLKIQRTQQEDSAVYLCASSIGQGVGGGGEKLFFGSGTQLSVL.

V is TRBV20-1 and J is TRBJ1-2, with no clear D. The V and J ends lost 8 bases and 13 bases respectively, with 20 bases between them. This CDR3 is 11 amino acids long. CDR1 and CDR2 (germline): DFQATT, SNEGSKA (reference sequence). The CDR3: CSNYRLEVSTF. In DNA form, the CDR3 reads TGCAGTAACTACCGCTTAGAAGTTAGCACCTTC.

This chain uses TRBV30 with TRBJ1-2; D is uncertain. The CDR3 totals 12 residues. Germline loops: CDR1 GTSNPN, CDR2 SVGIG (reference sequence). V was pared by 5 bases and J by 2 bases, with 9 bases between. Here the CDR3 DNA reads TGTGCCTGGCGGGGATCGAACTATGGCTACACCTTC. Translation gives CAWRGSNYGYTF.

This chain joins TRBV6-1 and TRBJ1-2; a possible D gene is TRBD1 (5 bases). Per germline, CDR1 MNHNS and CDR2 SASEGT. This CDR3 contains 16 residues. V lost 3 bases to trimming and J lost 0 bases, with 14 bases between them. The CDR3 here is CASSDNRQRANYGYTF. CDR3 nucleotide sequence: TGTGCCAGCAGTGACAACAGACAGCGAGCTAACTATGGCTACACCTTC.